A single sample is the source of the 21 T cell receptor beta chains below, sequenced in a study of PD-1 blockade in classical Hodgkin lymphoma. Using immunoSEQ multiplex PCR, the repertoire was profiled, and TCRdb retains in-frame clones only, with some absent. Seen here are about 97,000 clones, over 80% observed once, and the top ten hold more than 10%. Patients all relapsed after autologous stem cell transplantation, and there was variation in brentuximab vedotin exposure. This specimen consisted of peripheral blood mononuclear cells (PBMCs), obtained at baseline. The receptors were sampled from a human donor with classical Hodgkin lymphoma.

This chain connects TRBV7-2 to TRBJ2-7; TRBD1 might be the D (6 bases). From germline, CDR1 is SGHTA and CDR2 FQGNSA. This CDR3 comprises 14 residues. Trimming pared 5 bases from V and 2 bases from J, leaving 13 bases between. The CDR3 nucleotides read TGTGCCAGCAGCCGTCCCGGGACAACCTACGAGCAGTACTTC. Translated, it gives CASSRPGTTYEQYF.

This clone occurred a few times. V usage is TRBV28 and J usage is TRBJ1-1, with 7 bases identical to TRBD1. V shed 5 bases and J 11 bases; nucleotides not matched to a gene: 8. The CDR3 contains 12 residues. Germline V lookup: CDR1 MDHEN, CDR2 SYDVKM. CDR3 DNA: TGTGCCAGCAGTCCCCCGACAGGGTTGGCTTTCTTT. Translation: CASSPPTGLAFF.

The chain couples TRBV9 to TRBJ1-4, with TRBD1 matching 7 bases. CDR1 is SGDLS and CDR2 is YYNGEE in the germline V gene. V lost 3 bases and J lost 8; bases outside the gene matches: 10. The CDR3 has 15 amino acids. CDR3 residues: CASSEGDSRSEKLFF. Written as DNA, the CDR3 is TGTGCCAGCAGCGAGGGGGACAGCCGTTCCGAAAAACTGTTTTTT.

The chain links TRBV27 to TRBJ1-1; 10 nucleotides agree with TRBD1. J gave up 1 base and V 5 bases, and 7 bases lay outside the gene matches. Germline CDR1 is MNHEY and CDR2 is SMNVEV (reference sequence). The CDR3 has 16 amino acids. This CDR3 is CASSPWTGGTNTEAFF. DNA for the CDR3: TGTGCCAGCAGTCCGTGGACAGGGGGGACGAACACTGAAGCTTTCTTT.

The gene calls are TRBV25-1 and TRBJ2-3; 9 positions match TRBD1. CDR3 length equals 14 residues. Germline values: CDR1 MGHDK, CDR2 SYGVNS. J was trimmed by 6 bases and V by 6 bases; bases with no gene match: 7. The chain's CDR3 is CASSQDRGSDTQYF. In nucleotides, the CDR3 is TGTGCCAGCAGCCAGGACAGGGGATCCGATACGCAGTATTTT.

The rearrangement links TRBV5-1 to TRBJ2-2; 8 bases are shared with TRBD1. The CDR3 is 15 amino acids. V was pared by 4 bases and J by 5 bases, with 7 bases of the junction left unmatched. CDR1 SGHRS and CDR2 YFSETQ come from the germline V gene. The CDR3 nucleotides are TGCGCCAGCAGCCGGCCGACAGGGGTTACCGGGGAGCTGTTTTTT. Protein: CASSRPTGVTGELFF.

The chain joins TRBV2 to TRBJ2-5; no definite D call. CDR1 is SNHLY and CDR2 is FYNNEI in the germline V gene. With 2 bases removed from V and 3 bases from J, the gap between germline ends came to 10 bases. CDR3 size: 14 residues. The CDR3 region has the DNA TGTGCCAGCAGTGAAACCCCAAACAAAGAGACCCAGTACTTC. This codes for CASSETPNKETQYF.

The chain couples TRBV5-1 to TRBJ2-4, with 7 bases fitting TRBD2. V trimming: 7 bases; J trimming: 0 bases; junction bases outside the gene matches: 7. Germline V gene lookup returns CDR1 SGHRS and CDR2 YFSETQ. The CDR3 has 15 amino acids. In DNA form, the CDR3 reads TGCGCCAGCGCTAGCGGTTCCCGAGCCAAAAACATTCAGTACTTC. The encoded protein is CASASGSRAKNIQYF.

This chain links TRBV5-1 with TRBJ2-1; 8 nucleotides agree with TRBD2. The CDR3 loop spans 16 amino acids. Germline V gene sequence: CDR1 SGHRS, CDR2 YFSETQ. The trim removed 2 bases at V and 0 bases at J, leaving 4 bases unmatched. CDR3 region: CASSLGGRSSYNEQFF. CDR3 DNA sequence: TGCGCCAGCAGCTTAGGCGGGAGGAGCTCCTACAATGAGCAGTTCTTC.

V is TRBV9 and J is TRBJ1-1; maybe TRBD1 (5 bases). The germline V and J ends were trimmed by 3 bases and 3 bases, with 12 bases remaining between them. Germline V lookup: CDR1 SGDLS, CDR2 YYNGEE. The CDR3 totals 14 residues. The CDR3 here is CASSAGVGDTEAFF. The CDR3 DNA reads TGTGCCAGCAGCGCGGGGGTTGGGGACACTGAAGCTTTCTTT.

This chain joins TRBV5-4 and TRBJ2-7; TRBD2 agrees at 7 bases. The CDR3 is made up of 14 amino acids. Trimming took 0 bases from V and 5 from J; bases not matched to a gene: 5. The germline CDR1 and CDR2 sequences are SGHNT and YYREEE (reference sequence). Written as DNA, the CDR3 is TGTGCCAGCAGCTTGGCCAGCGGGACTAACGAGCAGTACTTC. This gives the protein CASSLASGTNEQYF.

This chain joins TRBV18 and TRBJ1-2; tentative D call: TRBD1 (5 bases). The V end was cut by 2 bases, the J end by 6 bases, with 16 bases between. Per germline, CDR1 KGHSH and CDR2 LQKENI. There are 15 residues in the CDR3. This chain's CDR3 is CASSPFGGEINGYTF. The CDR3 DNA reads as TGTGCCAGCTCACCATTCGGGGGGGAAATCAATGGCTACACCTTC.

This clone was seen only once. The V and J genes are TRBV9 and TRBJ1-3, with 10 positions matching TRBD1. Trimming cost V 4 bases and J 7 bases; bases outside gene matches: 14. The CDR3 contains 17 residues. Germline V lookup: CDR1 SGDLS, CDR2 YYNGEE. The CDR3 DNA sequence: TGTGCCAGCAGCCCCCAAACCGGGACAGGGGCTTCGAACACCATATATTTT. Its protein is CASSPQTGTGASNTIYF.

This chain uses TRBV5-6 with TRBJ2-5; D is unresolved. CDR3 length equals 14 residues. V lost 4 bases to trimming and J lost 1 base, with 11 bases between them. CDR1 and CDR2 from the germline V gene are SGHDT and YYEEEE. The CDR3 reads CASSRRRIQETQYF. The CDR3 bases are TGTGCCAGCAGCCGAAGGCGTATCCAAGAGACCCAGTACTTC.

This clone was seen a handful of times. The chain joins TRBV11-2 to TRBJ2-1, with 13 bases matching TRBD2. CDR1 and CDR2 from the germline V gene are SGHAT and FQNNGV. Unmatched junction bases numbered 7, after V lost 2 bases and J lost 3 bases. The CDR3 runs 18 residues. CDR3 nucleotide sequence: TGTGCCAGCAGCTTAACCGGGACTAGCGGGACCCTCTACAATGAGCAGTTCTTC. Its translation is CASSLTGTSGTLYNEQFF.

This chain connects TRBV7-2 to TRBJ1-1; D unclear. This CDR3 spans 15 amino acids. The V gene lost 4 bases and the J gene lost 4 bases, with 16 bases spanning the gap. Germline lookup yields CDR1 SGHTA and CDR2 FQGNSA. The CDR3 DNA reads TGTGCCAGCAGCTCCTGGGCGAAGAATCCCACTGAAGCTTTCTTT. Translation gives CASSSWAKNPTEAFF.

The table lists this clone with a count of one. This chain connects TRBV11-2 to TRBJ2-5, with 7 nucleotides matching TRBD1. V dropped 5 bases and J dropped 1; count of bases not matched to a gene: 10. The germline gives CDR1 SGHAT, CDR2 FQNNGV. The CDR3 covers 16 residues. The CDR3 sequence is CASSPPGGRAQETQYF. For the CDR3, the DNA is TGTGCCAGCAGCCCCCCAGGGGGTCGGGCCCAAGAGACCCAGTACTTC.

The chain employs TRBV10-1 and TRBJ1-6; D is perhaps TRBD1 (5 bases). V was shortened by 0 bases and J by 8 bases, with 17 bases between the two germline ends. Germline loops: CDR1 WNHNN, CDR2 SYGVQD (reference sequence). CDR3 length: 17 amino acids. For the CDR3, the DNA is TGCGCCAGCAGTGAGTCGGGGGGGATTTCTAGTGATTCACCCCTCCACTTT. It yields the protein CASSESGGISSDSPLHF.

The chain combines TRBV2 with TRBJ2-7; 8 bases map to TRBD1. Trimming removed 4 bases from V and 7 bases from J; junction bases left unmatched: 6. CDR3 size: 13 residues. CDR1 is SNHLY, CDR2 FYNNEI, per germline. CDR3 loop: CASSVGQGREQYF. For the CDR3, the DNA is TGTGCCAGCAGTGTCGGACAGGGACGAGAGCAGTACTTC.

The chain links TRBV14 to TRBJ2-2; D unresolved. This CDR3 is 14 amino acids long. Germline CDR1 reads SGHDN; CDR2 reads FVKESK. V was pared by 2 bases and J by 7 bases, with 11 bases between. CDR3 bases: TGTGCCAGCAGCCAAATCCACCCCAGCGGGGAGCTGTTTTTT. Translating it yields CASSQIHPSGELFF.

The chain couples TRBV5-1 to TRBJ1-1, with D uncertain. With 1 base removed from V and 0 bases from J, the gap between germline ends came to 7 bases. The length of the CDR3 is 14 residues. Germline V lookup: CDR1 SGHRS, CDR2 YFSETQ. The DNA for the CDR3 is TGCGCCAGCAGCTTGTTTGACCTGAACACTGAAGCTTTCTTT. It is translated as CASSLFDLNTEAFF. Based on the CDR3 plus reference TRBV5-1 and TRBJ1-1, the full variable domain is KAGVTQTPRYLIKTRGQQVTLSCSPISGHRSVSWYQQTPGQGLQFLFEYFSETQRNKGNFPGRFSGRQFSNSRSEMNVSTLELGDSALYLCASSLFDLNTEAFFGQGTRLTVV.